A single sample is the source of the 21 T cell receptor beta chains below, sequenced in a study of T cells after yellow fever vaccination. One entry per CDR3 protein, called by TCRdb with MiXCR from the 5' RACE reads. This sample has 300,000 to 400,000 distinct CDR3 sequences, with approximately 12% found just once. The input for sequencing was CD4+ T cells sorted from PBMCs, taken 15 days after the yellow fever booster vaccination. These receptors were taken from a man younger than 35 who received the YFV17D yellow fever vaccine.

This clonotype has just a few counts. This chain links TRBV18 with TRBJ1-6, with a possible D match to TRBD1 (6 bases). V lost 3 bases, J lost 6 bases, and 15 bases lay in between. Per germline, CDR1 KGHSH and CDR2 LQKENI. The CDR3 has 16 residues. CDR3 region: CASSPLQGFGNSPLHF. CDR3 nucleotides: TGTGCCAGCTCACCTTTGCAGGGGTTTGGTAATTCACCCCTCCACTTT. Full variable domain (outside the CDR3, taken from reference TRBV18 and TRBJ1-6): NAGVMQNPRHLVRRRGQEARLRCSPMKGHSHVYWYRQLPEEGLKFMVYLQKENIIDESGMPKERFSAEFPKEGPSILRIQQVVRGDSAAYFCASSPLQGFGNSPLHFGNGTRLTVT.

This clonotype was picked up a small number of times. This rearrangement joins TRBV20-1 to TRBJ2-1; D is ambiguous. This CDR3 contains 12 residues. V was clipped by 5 bases and J by 4 bases, with 9 bases between them. Looked up from germline, CDR1 is DFQATT and CDR2 is SNEGSKA (reference sequence). This CDR3 is CSAQRVYNEQFF. In nucleotides, the CDR3 is TGCAGTGCTCAACGGGTATACAATGAGCAGTTCTTC.

This clonotype was counted ten times or more. The V gene is TRBV20-1, the J gene TRBJ2-3; D may match TRBD1 or TRBD2 (5 bases each). Germline V lookup: CDR1 DFQATT, CDR2 SNEGSKA (reference sequence). The V end was cut by 4 bases, the J end by 2 bases, with 25 bases between. The CDR3 is made up of 18 amino acids. CDR3 DNA: TGCAGTGCTACCTGGGGACCGCCATCGCCGGCGTACACAGATACGCAGTATTTT. Its protein product is CSATWGPPSPAYTDTQYF.

The gene calls are TRBV6-6 and TRBJ2-5, with D possibly being TRBD1 (7 bases). Per the germline V gene, CDR1 is MNHNY and CDR2 is SVGAGI (reference sequence). Trimming left V 7 bases short and J 1 base short, with 19 bases between. CDR3 size: 16 residues. CDR3 sequence (DNA): TGTGCCAGCACTAAGGGGGGACAGCCCTTCCAAGAGACCCAGTACTTC. It is translated as CASTKGGQPFQETQYF.

The rearrangement links TRBV28 to TRBJ1-2, with 10 bases matching TRBD1. The CDR3 is 15 amino acids. V shed 6 bases, J shed 7 bases, and the junction held 11 bases outside the gene matches. Germline V gives CDR1 MDHEN, CDR2 SYDVKM. For the CDR3, the DNA is TGTGCCAGCAGCTCCATCGGGACAGGGGATCGTGGCTACACCTTC. It encodes CASSSIGTGDRGYTF.

This clonotype occurred many times. The chain combines TRBV9 with TRBJ1-2; unclear D gene. The CDR3 length is 17 residues. Germline V gene sequence: CDR1 SGDLS, CDR2 YYNGEE. The V and J ends lost 0 bases and 3 bases respectively, with 18 bases between them. The CDR3 region is CASSVAPSGGLDYGYTF. The CDR3 DNA sequence: TGTGCCAGCAGCGTAGCCCCCTCCGGAGGGTTGGACTATGGCTACACCTTC.

This clonotype appeared a few times. This chain links TRBV18 with TRBJ1-5, with TRBD1 matching over 8 bases. CDR1 is KGHSH, CDR2 LQKENI, per germline. The junction had 3 bases not matched to a gene; V was cut back by 3 bases and J by 5 bases. The CDR3 spans 14 residues. The CDR3, as DNA: TGTGCCAGCTCACCGAGGACAGGGCATCAGCCCCAGCATTTT. Protein sequence: CASSPRTGHQPQHF.

The J gene is TRBJ2-3, the V gene TRBV4-2; TRBD2 aligns across 8 bases. V lost 4 bases, J lost 6 bases, and 9 bases stayed unmatched. CDR3 length equals 15 residues. Germline CDR1 LGHNA, CDR2 YNFKEQ. CDR3 in amino acids: CASSPGLAFLDTQYF. CDR3 sequence (DNA): TGTGCCAGCAGCCCAGGACTAGCATTCTTGGATACGCAGTATTTT.

This clonotype was found a few times. The genes are TRBV25-1 and TRBJ1-5, with no clear D. Deletions cut 2 bases from V and 1 base from J, with 6 bases between. In germline, CDR1 is MGHDK, CDR2 SYGVNS. The CDR3 runs to 14 residues. The CDR3 reads CASSERQSNQPQHF. Written as DNA, the CDR3 is TGTGCCAGCAGTGAACGACAAAGCAATCAGCCCCAGCATTTT.

This chain connects TRBV18 to TRBJ2-1; perhaps D is TRBD1 or TRBD2 (6 bases each). CDR3 size: 14 residues. Trimming took 2 bases from V and 9 from J, leaving 14 bases between them. Germline assignment: CDR1 KGHSH and CDR2 LQKENI. CDR3 region: CASSPSFGGGEQFF. The CDR3 region has the DNA TGTGCCAGCTCACCAAGTTTCGGGGGCGGTGAGCAGTTCTTC.

The chain carries TRBV5-1 and TRBJ1-2; 10 bases map to TRBD1. Germline lookup yields CDR1 SGHRS and CDR2 YFSETQ. V trimming: 4 bases; J trimming: 6 bases; junction bases outside the gene matches: 3. This CDR3 region has 13 residues. CDR3 DNA: TGCGCCAGCAGCATCGGGACAGGGGATGGCTACACCTTC. Its protein product is CASSIGTGDGYTF.

The chain recombines TRBV7-2 with TRBJ2-2; the match to TRBD2 covers 13 bases. This CDR3 is built from 16 residues. Germline CDR1 is SGHTA and CDR2 is FQGNSA. The V segment lost 5 bases and the J segment 6 bases; nucleotides outside the gene matches: 6. The CDR3 DNA is TGTGCCAGCAGCGAACTAGCGGGGGGGCCCCCCGGGGAGCTGTTTTTT. It yields the protein CASSELAGGPPGELFF.

This clonotype came up a few times. The chain links TRBV7-2 to TRBJ2-5; 8 bases match TRBD2. The CDR3 length is 15 residues. CDR1 is SGHTA and CDR2 is FQGNSA in the germline V gene. The junction had 10 bases not matched to a gene; V was cut back by 7 bases and J by 3 bases. The CDR3 is CASTSRRGAEETQYF. DNA of the CDR3: TGTGCCAGCACCTCGAGGCGGGGGGCGGAAGAGACCCAGTACTTC.

V is TRBV6-6 and J is TRBJ2-2; 7 bases align to TRBD1. The germline gives CDR1 MNHNY, CDR2 SVGAGI (reference sequence). V dropped 7 bases and J dropped 3; count of bases not matched to a gene: 11. The CDR3 has 16 amino acids. CDR3 sequence: CASKVRDRSDTGELFF. Here the CDR3 DNA reads TGTGCCAGCAAGGTTCGGGACAGATCAGACACCGGGGAGCTGTTTTTT.

The chain employs TRBV24-1 and TRBJ1-2; TRBD1 aligns across 9 bases. Looked up from germline, CDR1 is KGHDR and CDR2 is SFDVKD. The CDR3 runs to 15 residues. The J segment lost 8 bases and the V segment lost 3 bases, leaving 9 bases of the junction unmatched. CDR3: CATSDPGTGMEGYTF. The DNA of the CDR3 is TGTGCCACCAGTGATCCCGGGACAGGGATGGAGGGCTACACCTTC.

The V gene is TRBV7-9, the J gene TRBJ2-1; TRBD1 is a possible D gene (6 bases). The CDR3 is made up of 13 amino acids. Germline assignment: CDR1 SEHNR and CDR2 FQNEAQ (reference sequence). V was clipped by 2 bases and J by 11 bases, with 13 bases between them. CDR3 sequence (DNA): TGTGCCAGCAGCTTATTCCCCGACAGGAAGCAGTTCTTC. It yields the protein CASSLFPDRKQFF.

As for this clonotype: A junction boundary mismatches the germline segment, possibly from a read error. The rearrangement joins TRBV7-7 to TRBJ2-1; 7 bases match TRBD1. The germline V gene encodes CDR1 SSHAT and CDR2 FNYEAQ (reference sequence). The CDR3 consists of 14 residues. CDR3 protein: CASSPQGTVNEQFF. CDR3 DNA sequence: TGTGCTAGCAGCCCCCAAGGGACAGTCAATGAGCAGTTCTTC.

This clonotype was observed a handful of times. The rearrangement links TRBV29-1 to TRBJ2-3, with 8 bases aligning to TRBD2. This CDR3 spans 13 amino acids. V lost 1 base and J lost 7; bases outside the gene matches: 4. In germline, CDR1 is SQVTM, CDR2 ANQGSEA. The CDR3 DNA reads as TGCAGCGTTGAAGGGACTAGCAAATATACGCAGTATTTT. It codes for CSVEGTSKYTQYF.

In this sample, this clonotype turned up a few times. V and J are TRBV6-5 and TRBJ2-1; 8 bases match TRBD2. The CDR3 runs 15 residues. Germline CDR1 and CDR2: MNHEY and SVGAGI. Trimming cost V 4 bases and J 5 bases; bases outside gene matches: 7. The CDR3 DNA follows: TGTGCCAGCAGTTCCGGGGGGGTTTTCGACAATGAGCAGTTCTTC. This codes for CASSSGGVFDNEQFF.

The J gene is TRBJ1-5, the V gene TRBV7-2; D remains ambiguous. Germline V gene data show CDR1 as SGHTA and CDR2 as FQGNSA. Trimming stripped 4 bases from V and 9 bases from J, with 10 bases between. This CDR3 contains 12 residues. The CDR3: CASSSVEGPQHF. DNA for the CDR3: TGTGCCAGCAGCTCGGTGGAGGGGCCCCAGCATTTT.

This clonotype has a handful of counts. The chain recombines TRBV12-3 or TRBV12-4 with TRBJ1-6; TRBD1 matches 7 bases. With 4 bases clipped from V and 7 bases from J, the junction kept 4 bases outside the gene matches. This CDR3 is built from 14 residues. The CDR3 loop reads CASSSTGQNSPLHF. The DNA of the CDR3 is TGTGCCAGCAGTTCGACAGGGCAAAATTCACCCCTCCACTTT.